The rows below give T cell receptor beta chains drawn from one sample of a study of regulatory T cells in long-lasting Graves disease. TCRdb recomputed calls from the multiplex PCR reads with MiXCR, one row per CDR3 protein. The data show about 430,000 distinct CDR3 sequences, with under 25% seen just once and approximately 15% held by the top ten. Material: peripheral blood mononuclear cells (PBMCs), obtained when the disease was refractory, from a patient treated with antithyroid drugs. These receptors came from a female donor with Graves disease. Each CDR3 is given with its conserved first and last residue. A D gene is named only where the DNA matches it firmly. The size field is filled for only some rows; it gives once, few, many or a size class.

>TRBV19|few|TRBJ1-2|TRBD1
CASNTGQGLDGYTF
TGTGCCAGTAATACGGGACAGGGCTTAGATGGCTACACCTTC
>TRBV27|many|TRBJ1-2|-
CASSFTGEVYGYTF
TGTGCCAGCAGTTTTACGGGTGAAGTCTATGGCTACACCTTC
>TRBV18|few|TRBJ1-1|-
CASSPGQMNQNTEAFF
TGTGCCAGCTCACCGGGGCAGATGAACCAGAACACTGAAGCTTTCTTT
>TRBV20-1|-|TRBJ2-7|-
CSARRALLAYEQYF
TGCAGTGCGCGTAGAGCGCTACTAGCCTACGAGCAGTACTTC
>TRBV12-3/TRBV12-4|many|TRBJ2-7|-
CASSLWVEEQYF
TGTGCCAGCAGTTTATGGGTGGAGGAGCAGTACTTC
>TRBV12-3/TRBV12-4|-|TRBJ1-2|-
CASSLILAEVGYLYGYTF
TGTGCCAGCAGTTTGATCCTAGCAGAGGTCGGCTATTTGTATGGCTACACCTTC
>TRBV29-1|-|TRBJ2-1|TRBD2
CSVLGLAGVGSYNEQFF
TGCAGCGTCCTGGGACTAGCGGGAGTCGGGTCCTACAATGAGCAGTTCTTC
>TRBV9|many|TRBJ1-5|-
CASSPEEGFNGQPQHF
TGTGCCAGCAGCCCCGAGGAGGGGTTTAACGGGCAGCCCCAGCATTTT
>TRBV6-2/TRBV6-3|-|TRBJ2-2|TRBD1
CASSNDRGFTGELFF
TGTGCCAGCAGCAATGACAGGGGGTTCACCGGGGAGCTGTTTTTT
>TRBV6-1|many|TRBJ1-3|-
CASSPEERNTIYF
TGTGCCAGCAGTCCCGAGGAACGAAACACCATATATTTT
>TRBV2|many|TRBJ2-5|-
CASSEETDQETQYF
TGTGCCAGCAGTGAAGAGACAGATCAAGAGACCCAGTACTTC
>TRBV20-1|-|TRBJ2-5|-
CSARPWAARGFRETQYF
TGCAGTGCTAGACCCTGGGCGGCCAGGGGATTTAGAGAGACCCAGTACTTC
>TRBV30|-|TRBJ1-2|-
CAWSPQGPWGYTF
TGTGCCTGGAGTCCACAGGGCCCCTGGGGCTACACCTTC